This T cell receptor beta chain emerged from a study of technical replicates of blood from a handful of donors. The CDR3 runs 16 residues. CDR1 is SGHRS, CDR2 YFSETQ, per germline. V gave up 0 bases and J gave up 2 bases, with 14 bases separating them. Libraries were prepared by immunoSEQ multiplex PCR; TCRdb keeps only in-frame clonotypes and omits some of them. Here the sample spans tens of thousands of clones, over 75% being singletons. This TCR was recovered from a human donor in good health. Some clones in this sample may be carry-over from other donors' samples. The sequenced sample consisted of PBMCs. The gene calls are TRBV5-1 and TRBJ2-5; the D is unclear. CDR3 in DNA: TGCGCCAGCAGCTTGGATTCCCCGCACACGCAAGAGACCCAGTACTTC. This sequence encodes CASSLDSPHTQETQYF.